This T cell receptor (beta chain) was documented in a study of radiotherapy plus CTLA-4 blockade in lung cancer. Study overall: Patients showed objective responses in 15% to 20% of cases, and disease control was achieved by about 31%.

Generated by immunoSEQ multiplex PCR, the TCRdb table keeps only in-frame clones and is missing some. In the table there are around 82,000 clones, more than 85% of which are singletons. Details on this clone: What it recognizes is unknown.

V shed 6 bases, J shed 0 bases, and the junction held 6 bases outside the gene matches. The CDR3 sequence is 17 residues long. Germline CDR1 and CDR2: LNHDA and SQIVND (reference sequence). Study-level findings and limits: Expansion in blood of tumor-derived TCR clones was seen after radiotherapy plus ipilimumab.

The chain carries TRBV19 and TRBJ2-3, with TRBD2 identical over 13 bases. The sequenced sample was peripheral blood, obtained from a patient treated with radiotherapy plus ipilimumab. The sequence was collected from a human donor with non-small cell lung cancer that progressed on radiotherapy plus ipilimumab. CDR3 in DNA: TGTGCCAGTAGGCGGACTAGCGGGGGAGTGAGCACAGATACGCAGTATTTT. As protein: CASRRTSGGVSTDTQYF.